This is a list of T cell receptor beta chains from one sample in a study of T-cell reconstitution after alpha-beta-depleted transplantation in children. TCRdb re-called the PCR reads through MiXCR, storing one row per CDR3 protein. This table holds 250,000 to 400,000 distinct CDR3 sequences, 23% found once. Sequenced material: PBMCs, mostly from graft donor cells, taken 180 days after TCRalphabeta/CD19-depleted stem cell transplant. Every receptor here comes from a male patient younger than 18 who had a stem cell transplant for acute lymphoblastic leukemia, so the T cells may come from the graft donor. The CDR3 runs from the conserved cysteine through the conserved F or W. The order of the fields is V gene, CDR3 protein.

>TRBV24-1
CATSDWASGRETQYF
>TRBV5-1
CASSNYSRGSVYEQYF
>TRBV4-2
CASSLNGIAGYNEQFF
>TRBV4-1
CASSQWDGNQPQHF
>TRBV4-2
CASSQPGQSAYEQYF
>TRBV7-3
CASSLMLGATKTGELFF
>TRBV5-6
CASSFRSQGYTF
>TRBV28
CASSLSQLAGDEQYF
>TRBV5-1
CASSLVRPSDTQYF
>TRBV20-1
CSANPDLVQETQYF
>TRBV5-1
CASSLEGTGGTYEQYF
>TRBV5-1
CASSLAREGYEQYF
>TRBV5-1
CASSTLSGSSYNEQFF
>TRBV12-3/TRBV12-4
CASSHYSPLHF
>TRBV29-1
CSVRQGPTKKETQYF
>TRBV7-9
CASSAGEAGPPETQYF
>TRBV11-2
CASSRTGASADYGYTF
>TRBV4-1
CASSQGLAGGLTGELFF